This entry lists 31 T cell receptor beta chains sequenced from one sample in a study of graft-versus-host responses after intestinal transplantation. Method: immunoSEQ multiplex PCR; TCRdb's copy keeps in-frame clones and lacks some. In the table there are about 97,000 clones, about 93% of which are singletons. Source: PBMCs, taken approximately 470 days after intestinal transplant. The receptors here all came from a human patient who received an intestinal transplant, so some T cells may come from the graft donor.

CDR3 in DNA: TGTGCCACCAGCAGAGGGAGGGGACAGGGATACTACGAGCAGTACTTC. Its translation: CATSRGRGQGYYEQYF. V usage is TRBV15 and J usage is TRBJ2-7, with 9 bases fitting TRBD1. V shed 1 base, J shed 3 bases, and the junction held 7 bases outside the gene matches. There are 16 residues in the CDR3. Germline loops: CDR1 LNHNV, CDR2 YYDKDF (reference sequence).

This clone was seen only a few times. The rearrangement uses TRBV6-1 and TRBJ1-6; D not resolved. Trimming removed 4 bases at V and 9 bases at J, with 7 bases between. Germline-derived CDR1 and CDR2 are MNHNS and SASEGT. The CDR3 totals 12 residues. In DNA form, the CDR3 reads TGTGCCAGCAGTGGCGGAAGTTCACCCCTCCACTTT. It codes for CASSGGSSPLHF.

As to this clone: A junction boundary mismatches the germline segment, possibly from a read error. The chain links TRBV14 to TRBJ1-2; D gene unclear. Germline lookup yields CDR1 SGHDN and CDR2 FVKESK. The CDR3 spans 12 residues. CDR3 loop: CASSEEPYGYTF. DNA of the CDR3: TGTGCCAGCAGCGAAGAGCCGTATGGCTACACCTTC.

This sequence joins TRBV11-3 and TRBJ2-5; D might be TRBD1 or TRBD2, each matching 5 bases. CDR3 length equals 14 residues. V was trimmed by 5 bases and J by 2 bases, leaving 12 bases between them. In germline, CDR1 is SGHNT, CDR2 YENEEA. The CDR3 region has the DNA TGTGCCAGCAGCAAAAGAGGGGAGCAAGAGACCCAGTACTTC. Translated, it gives CASSKRGEQETQYF. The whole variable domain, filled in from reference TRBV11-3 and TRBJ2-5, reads EAGVVQSPRYKIIEKKQPVAFWCNPISGHNTLYWYLQNLGQGPELLIRYENEEAVDDSQLPKDRFSAERLKGVDSTLKIQPAELGDSAVYLCASSKRGEQETQYFGPGTRLLVL.

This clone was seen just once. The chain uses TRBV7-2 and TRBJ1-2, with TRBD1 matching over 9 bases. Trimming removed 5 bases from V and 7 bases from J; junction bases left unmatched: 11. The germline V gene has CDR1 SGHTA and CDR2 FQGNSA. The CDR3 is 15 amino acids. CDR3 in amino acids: CASSPDRGTRGGYTF. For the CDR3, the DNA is TGTGCCAGCAGCCCTGACAGGGGGACTAGGGGTGGCTACACCTTC. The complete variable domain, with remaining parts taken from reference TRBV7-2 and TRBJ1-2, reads GAGVSQSPSNKVTEKGKDVELRCDPISGHTALYWYRQSLGQGLEFLIYFQGNSAPDKSGLPSDRFSAERTGGSVSTLTIQRTQQEDSAVYLCASSPDRGTRGGYTFGSGTRLTVV.

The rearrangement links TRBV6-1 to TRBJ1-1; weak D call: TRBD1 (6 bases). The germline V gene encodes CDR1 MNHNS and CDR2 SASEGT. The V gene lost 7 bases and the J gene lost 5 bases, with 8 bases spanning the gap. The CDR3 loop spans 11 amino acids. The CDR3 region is CASTQGTEAFF. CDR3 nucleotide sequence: TGTGCCAGCACCCAGGGGACTGAAGCTTTCTTT.

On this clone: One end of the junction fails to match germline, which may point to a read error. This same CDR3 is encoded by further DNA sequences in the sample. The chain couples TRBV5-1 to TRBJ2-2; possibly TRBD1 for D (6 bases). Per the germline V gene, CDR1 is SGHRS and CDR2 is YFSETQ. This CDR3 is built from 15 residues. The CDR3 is CASRAGQPNTGELFF. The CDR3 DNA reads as TGCGCCAGCAGAGCCGGACAGCCGAACACCGGGGAGCTATTTTTT. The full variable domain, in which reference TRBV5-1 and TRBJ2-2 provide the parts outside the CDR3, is KAGVTQTPRYLIKTRGQQVTLSCSPISGHRSVSWYQQTPGQGLQFLFEYFSETQRNKGNFPGRFSGRQFSNSRSEMNVSTLELGDSALYLCASRAGQPNTGELFFGEGSRLTVL.

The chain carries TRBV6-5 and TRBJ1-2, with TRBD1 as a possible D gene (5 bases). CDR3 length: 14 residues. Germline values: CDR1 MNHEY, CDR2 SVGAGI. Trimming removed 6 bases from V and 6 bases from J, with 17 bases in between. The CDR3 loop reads CASSLVLGVHGYTF. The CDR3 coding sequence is TGTGCCAGCAGCCTCGTCTTGGGGGTGCATGGCTACACCTTC.

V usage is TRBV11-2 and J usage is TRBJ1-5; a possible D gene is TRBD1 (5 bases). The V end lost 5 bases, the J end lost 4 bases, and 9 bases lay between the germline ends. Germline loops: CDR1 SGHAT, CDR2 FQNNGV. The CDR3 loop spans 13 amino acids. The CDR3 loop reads CASSADRNQPQHF. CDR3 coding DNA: TGTGCCAGCAGCGCAGACAGAAATCAGCCCCAGCATTTT.

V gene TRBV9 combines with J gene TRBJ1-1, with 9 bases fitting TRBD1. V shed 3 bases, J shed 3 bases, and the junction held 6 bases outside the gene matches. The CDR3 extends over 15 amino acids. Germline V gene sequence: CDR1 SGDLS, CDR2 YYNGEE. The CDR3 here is CASSGYRGQDTEAFF. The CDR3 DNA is TGTGCCAGCAGCGGGTACAGGGGGCAGGACACTGAAGCTTTCTTT.

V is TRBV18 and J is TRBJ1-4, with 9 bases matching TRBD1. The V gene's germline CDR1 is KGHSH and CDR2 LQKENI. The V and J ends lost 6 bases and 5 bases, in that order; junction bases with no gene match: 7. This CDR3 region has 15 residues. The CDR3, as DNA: TGTGCCAGCTCCCGGGGGACAGGGAGGAATGAAAAACTGTTTTTT. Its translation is CASSRGTGRNEKLFF.

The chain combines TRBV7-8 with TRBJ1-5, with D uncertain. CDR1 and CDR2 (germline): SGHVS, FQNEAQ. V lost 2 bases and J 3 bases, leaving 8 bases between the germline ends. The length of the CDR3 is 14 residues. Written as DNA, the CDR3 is TGTGCCAGCAGCTTACCGGGGAACAATCAGCCCCAGCATTTT. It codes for CASSLPGNNQPQHF.

The CDR3 DNA is TGTGCCAGCAGCCCGCAGACAGGGGGGGCAGATACGCAGTATTTT. This gives the protein CASSPQTGGADTQYF. This chain links TRBV13 with TRBJ2-3; 9 bases agree with TRBD1. Germline V CDR1 and CDR2: PRHDT, FYEKMQ (reference sequence). Germline trimming cut 5 bases from V and 4 bases from J; bases unmatched to any gene: 7. The CDR3 consists of 15 residues.

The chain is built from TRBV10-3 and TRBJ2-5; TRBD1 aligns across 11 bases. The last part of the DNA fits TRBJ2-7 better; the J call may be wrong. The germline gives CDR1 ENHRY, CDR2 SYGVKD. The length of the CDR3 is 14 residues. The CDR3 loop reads CAISGQGATYEQYF. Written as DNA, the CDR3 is TGTGCCATCAGCGGACAGGGGGCTACCTACGAGCAGTACTTC.

CDR3 protein: CASSVGGGESYEQYF. CDR3 nucleotide sequence: TGTGCCAGCAGCGTAGGCGGGGGCGAATCCTACGAGCAGTACTTC. The chain has TRBV9 and TRBJ2-7; possibly TRBD2 for D (7 bases). Germline CDR1 SGDLS, CDR2 YYNGEE. Trimming took 0 bases from V and 1 from J, leaving 11 bases between them. The CDR3 is 15 amino acids.

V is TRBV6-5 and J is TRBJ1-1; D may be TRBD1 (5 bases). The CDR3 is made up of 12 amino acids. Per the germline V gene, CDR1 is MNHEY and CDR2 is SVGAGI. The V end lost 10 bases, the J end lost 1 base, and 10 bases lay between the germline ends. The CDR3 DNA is TGTGCCACCACCGGGGGGAACACTGAAGCTTTCTTT. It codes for CATTGGNTEAFF.

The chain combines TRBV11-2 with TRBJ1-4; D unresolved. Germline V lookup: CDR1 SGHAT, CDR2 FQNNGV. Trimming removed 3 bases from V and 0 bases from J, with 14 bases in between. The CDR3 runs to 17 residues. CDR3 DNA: TGTGCCAGCAGCTTGAGGGCTCAAAATTCAACTAATGAAAAACTGTTTTTT. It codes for CASSLRAQNSTNEKLFF.

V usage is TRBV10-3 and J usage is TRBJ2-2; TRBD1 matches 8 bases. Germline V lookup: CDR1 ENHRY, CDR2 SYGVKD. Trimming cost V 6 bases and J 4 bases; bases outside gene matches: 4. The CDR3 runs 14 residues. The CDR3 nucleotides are TGTGCCATCAGGCAGGGGGCTGGCACCGGGGAGCTGTTTTTT. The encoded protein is CAIRQGAGTGELFF.

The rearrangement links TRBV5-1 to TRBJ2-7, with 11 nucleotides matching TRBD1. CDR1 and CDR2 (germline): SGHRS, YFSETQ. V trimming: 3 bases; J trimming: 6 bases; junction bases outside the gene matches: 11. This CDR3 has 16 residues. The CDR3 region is CASSSRGQGVLVEQYF. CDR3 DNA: TGCGCCAGCAGCTCCAGGGGACAGGGGGTCCTCGTCGAGCAGTACTTC. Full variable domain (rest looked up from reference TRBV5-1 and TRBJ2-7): KAGVTQTPRYLIKTRGQQVTLSCSPISGHRSVSWYQQTPGQGLQFLFEYFSETQRNKGNFPGRFSGRQFSNSRSEMNVSTLELGDSALYLCASSSRGQGVLVEQYFGPGTRLTVT.

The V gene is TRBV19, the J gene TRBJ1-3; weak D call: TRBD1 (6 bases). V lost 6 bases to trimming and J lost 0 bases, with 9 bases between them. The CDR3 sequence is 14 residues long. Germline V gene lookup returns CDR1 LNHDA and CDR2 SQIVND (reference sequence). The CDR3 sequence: CASSPTGSGNTIYF. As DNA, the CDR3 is TGTGCCAGTAGCCCGACAGGCTCTGGAAACACCATATATTTT.

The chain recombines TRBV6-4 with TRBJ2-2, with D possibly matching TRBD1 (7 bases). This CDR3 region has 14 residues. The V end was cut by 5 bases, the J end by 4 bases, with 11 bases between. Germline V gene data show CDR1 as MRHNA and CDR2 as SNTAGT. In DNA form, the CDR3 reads TGTGCCAGCAGTCCAGGGGGGCCCACCGGGGAGCTGTTTTTT. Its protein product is CASSPGGPTGELFF.

The CDR3 DNA sequence: TGTGCCAGCAGCCCGGGACAGGGGGTGGTCAATGAGCAGTTCTTC. Amino acid sequence: CASSPGQGVVNEQFF. The chain recombines TRBV7-6 with TRBJ2-1; TRBD1 agrees at 11 bases. The CDR3 totals 15 residues. V gave up 5 bases and J gave up 6 bases; unmatched junction bases: 6. The germline V gene has CDR1 SGHVS and CDR2 FNYEAQ.

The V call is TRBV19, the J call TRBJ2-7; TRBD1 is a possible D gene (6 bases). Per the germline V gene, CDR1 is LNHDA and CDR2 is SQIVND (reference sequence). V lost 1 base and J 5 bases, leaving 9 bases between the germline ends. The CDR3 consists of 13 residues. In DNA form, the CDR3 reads TGTGCCAGTAGTATAGGTGCAGGGGACGAGCAGTACTTC. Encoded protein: CASSIGAGDEQYF.

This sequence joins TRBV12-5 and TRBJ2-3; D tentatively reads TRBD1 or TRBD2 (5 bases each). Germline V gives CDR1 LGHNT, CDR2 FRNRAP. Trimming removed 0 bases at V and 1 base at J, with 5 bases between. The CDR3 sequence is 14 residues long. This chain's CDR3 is CASGLVGGTDTQYF. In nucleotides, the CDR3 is TGTGCTAGTGGTTTGGTGGGGGGCACAGATACGCAGTATTTT.

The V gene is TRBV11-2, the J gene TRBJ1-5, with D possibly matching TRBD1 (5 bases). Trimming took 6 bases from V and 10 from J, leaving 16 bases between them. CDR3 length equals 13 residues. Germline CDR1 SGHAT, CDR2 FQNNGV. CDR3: CASSLTDASPQHF. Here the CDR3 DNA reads TGTGCCAGCAGTTTGACAGACGCCAGCCCCCAGCATTTT.

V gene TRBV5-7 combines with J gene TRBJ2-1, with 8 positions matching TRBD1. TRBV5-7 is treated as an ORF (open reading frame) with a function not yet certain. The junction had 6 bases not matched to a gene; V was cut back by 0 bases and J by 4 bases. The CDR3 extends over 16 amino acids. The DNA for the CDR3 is TGTGCCAGCAGCTTGGTCGGACAGGGCTATTACAATGAGCAGTTCTTC. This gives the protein CASSLVGQGYYNEQFF.

CDR3 sequence reads: CASSAPGVGNTEAFF. For the CDR3, the DNA is TGTGCCAGCAGCGCGCCGGGAGTTGGGAACACTGAAGCTTTCTTT. The V call is TRBV7-9, the J call TRBJ1-1; D is unresolved. The CDR3 loop spans 15 amino acids. V was trimmed by 5 bases and J by 1 base, leaving 14 bases between them. Germline V gene sequence: CDR1 SEHNR, CDR2 FQNEAQ (reference sequence).

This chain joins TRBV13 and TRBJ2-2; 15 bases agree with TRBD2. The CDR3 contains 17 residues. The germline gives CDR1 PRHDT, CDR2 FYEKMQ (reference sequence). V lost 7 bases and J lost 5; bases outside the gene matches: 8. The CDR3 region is CASTLGLAGGSTGELFF. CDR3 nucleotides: TGTGCCAGCACCCTGGGACTAGCGGGGGGCTCAACCGGGGAGCTGTTTTTT.

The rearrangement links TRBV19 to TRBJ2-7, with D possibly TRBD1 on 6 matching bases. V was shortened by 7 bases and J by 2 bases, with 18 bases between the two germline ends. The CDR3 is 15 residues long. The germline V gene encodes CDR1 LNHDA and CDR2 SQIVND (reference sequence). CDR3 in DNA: TGTGCCAGTACCCCGGACAGCTCGACAACCTACGAGCAGTACTTC. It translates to CASTPDSSTTYEQYF.

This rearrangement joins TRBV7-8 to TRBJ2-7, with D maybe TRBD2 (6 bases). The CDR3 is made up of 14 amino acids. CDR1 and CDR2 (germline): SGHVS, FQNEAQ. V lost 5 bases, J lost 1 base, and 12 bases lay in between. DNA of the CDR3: TGTGCCAGCAGCCCCCGACGGGAGTCCTACGAGCAGTACTTC. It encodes CASSPRRESYEQYF.

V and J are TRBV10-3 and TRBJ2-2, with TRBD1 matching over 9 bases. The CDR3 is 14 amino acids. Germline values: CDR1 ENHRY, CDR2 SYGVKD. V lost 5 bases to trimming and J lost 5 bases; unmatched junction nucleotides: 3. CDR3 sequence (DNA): TGTGCCATCAGTCGGACAGGGGAGACCGGGGAGCTGTTTTTT. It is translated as CAISRTGETGELFF.